These T cell receptor beta chains were read from a single sample in a study of T-cell memory formation after mild COVID-19. From the 5' RACE reads, TCRdb called clonotypes with MiXCR, one entry per CDR3 protein. This sample has 400,000 to 500,000 distinct CDR3 sequences, with approximately 20% found just once. The source material was PBMCs or a T cell subset sorted from them (not recorded which). The origin of the receptors is an adult woman who had mild COVID-19 (a few samples of this study predate the infection). Cell type and time point are not known. Each CDR3 is given with its conserved first and last residue. The D gene is left open where the match is weak. Clone size is stated in some rows and not others, as once, few, many or a class when expanded.

abundance | j_gene | v_gene | d_gene | CDR3nt | CDR3aa
few | TRBJ1-5 | TRBV30 | . | TGTGCCTGGAACTTCAAGGGCAGTAGCAATCAGCCCCAGCATTTT | CAWNFKGSSNQPQHF
many | TRBJ2-7 | TRBV24-1 | . | TGTGCCACCAGTGATTCGTACGAGCAGTACTTC | CATSDSYEQYF
few | TRBJ2-1 | TRBV3-1 | TRBD2 | TGTGCCAGCAGCCTGAGCGGGGGGGTAGGTAATGAGCAGTTCTTC | CASSLSGGVGNEQFF
few | TRBJ2-3 | TRBV5-6 | TRBD2 | TGTGCCAGCAGGCCTAGCGGGGGCCGACGTGGCACAGATACGCAGTATTTT | CASRPSGGRRGTDTQYF
. | TRBJ2-1 | TRBV28 | . | TGTGCCAGCAGTTTAGGTCTAGCGCCATACAATGAGCAGTTCTTC | CASSLGLAPYNEQFF
few | TRBJ2-3 | TRBV27 | . | TGTGCCAGCAGTTTCGACCAGGGAGGAGATACGCAGTATTTT | CASSFDQGGDTQYF
. | TRBJ2-6 | TRBV7-3 | . | TGTGCCAGCAGCTTTAGCCCTAACCCGCCCAACGTCCTGACTTTC | CASSFSPNPPNVLTF
. | TRBJ2-7 | TRBV11-3 | . | TGTGCCAGCAGCTCCGACACTCTTGTCACCCGAGAGCAGTACTTC | CASSSDTLVTREQYF
few | TRBJ2-7 | TRBV25-1 | . | TGTGCCAGCAGTGAATATCCGGGAGAGGGGATGTACTTC | CASSEYPGEGMYF
. | TRBJ1-5 | TRBV30 | TRBD1 | TGTGCCTGGGCAGGGGGGGGGAGCAATCAGCCCCAGCATTTT | CAWAGGGSNQPQHF